Following are 10 T cell receptor beta chains from one sample sequenced in a study of cytomegalovirus exposure and HLA in healthy donors (dated by TCRdb to about 2017). Library preparation employed the immunoSEQ multiplex PCR assay. For the multiplex PCR, a mixture combining 60 forward primers for TCR Vbeta segments and 13 reverse primers for TCR Jbeta segments was used. Here the immuneACCESS table is served through TCRdb, limited to in-frame sequences with V and J called. Missing clones are a known gap in these copies; in checked studies unresolved V genes cover under half, and the rest lacks a known reason. This sample holds 150,000 to 200,000 clones; approximately 80% were observed only once. Jointly, the top ten make up under 2% of the sample. Source material: PBMCs. The receptor source for this set is a woman aged 25-40 years in good health and CMV-seronegative.

Comments on this clone: The CDR3 does not close with the conserved phenylalanine or tryptophan, likely indicating a read error. It is unclear where the CDR3 begins or ends on the DNA, so no DNA is shown, and the CDR3 is as TCRdb lists it. The chain employs TRBV28 and TRBJ2-7; the DNA was not used to check the table's D call, TRBD2. From germline, CDR1 is MDHEN and CDR2 SYDVKM. Both ends counted, the CDR3 spans 9 residues. The CDR3 sequence: CASPTPVPS.

The chain combines TRBV30 with TRBJ1-5; maybe TRBD1 (5 bases). Trimming removed 5 bases at V and 3 bases at J, with 8 bases between. Germline V gives CDR1 GTSNPN, CDR2 SVGIG (reference sequence). The CDR3 contains 12 residues. The CDR3 sequence: CAWDRNNQPQHF. As DNA, the CDR3 is TGTGCCTGGGACAGAAACAATCAGCCCCAGCATTTT.

The table lists this clone with a few counts. The chain is built from TRBV6-6 and TRBJ1-1, with 8 bases matching TRBD1. This CDR3 is 14 amino acids long. Germline V gene lookup returns CDR1 MNHNY and CDR2 SVGAGI (reference sequence). Trimming at V came to 7 bases and at J to 4 bases, leaving 8 bases not matched to a gene. The CDR3 is CASTRGREGTEAFF. The CDR3 coding sequence is TGTGCCAGCACCAGGGGGCGCGAGGGCACTGAAGCTTTCTTT.

The V gene is TRBV5-1, the J gene TRBJ2-2; unclear D gene. In germline, CDR1 is SGHRS, CDR2 YFSETQ. The CDR3 has 13 amino acids. V dropped 4 bases and J dropped 7 bases, with 11 bases sitting between them. This CDR3 is CASSDVGGGELFF. The CDR3 nucleotides are TGCGCCAGCAGCGACGTCGGCGGCGGGGAGCTGTTTTTT. Drawing the rest from reference TRBV5-1 and TRBJ2-2, the complete variable domain is KAGVTQTPRYLIKTRGQQVTLSCSPISGHRSVSWYQQTPGQGLQFLFEYFSETQRNKGNFPGRFSGRQFSNSRSEMNVSTLELGDSALYLCASSDVGGGELFFGEGSRLTVL.

J is TRBJ2-5 and V is TRBV9, with a tentative D call TRBD2 (7 bases). The CDR3 totals 14 residues. Germline CDR1 and CDR2: SGDLS and YYNGEE. The V end lost 0 bases, the J end lost 6 bases, and 12 bases lay between the germline ends. DNA for the CDR3: TGTGCCAGCAGCGTAGAGGGGGGGCTGAAGACCCAGTACTTC. Translation gives CASSVEGGLKTQYF.

V usage is TRBV10-3 and J usage is TRBJ2-3; the D is unclear. The CDR3 contains 15 residues. CDR1 is ENHRY and CDR2 is SYGVKD in the germline V gene. Deletions cut 3 bases from V and 2 bases from J, with 12 bases between. CDR3 nucleotide sequence: TGTGCCATCAGTGATTTGGGCAGAAACACAGATACGCAGTATTTT. As protein: CAISDLGRNTDTQYF.

The chain is built from TRBV19 and TRBJ2-6; 8 bases align to TRBD2. The CDR3 sequence is 20 residues long. V lost 5 bases to trimming and J lost 4 bases; unmatched junction nucleotides: 19. In germline, CDR1 is LNHDA, CDR2 SQIVND (reference sequence). This CDR3 is CASSPGVGGRSLEGANVLTF. CDR3 in DNA: TGTGCCAGTAGTCCTGGGGTCGGCGGGAGGTCCTTGGAAGGGGCCAACGTCCTGACTTTC.

The gene calls are TRBV7-9 and TRBJ1-5, with 7 bases identical to TRBD1. CDR1 and CDR2 (germline): SEHNR, FQNEAQ (reference sequence). The junction had 6 bases not matched to a gene; V was cut back by 2 bases and J by 5 bases. This CDR3 has 15 residues. CDR3 protein: CASSLWTGRDQPQHF. In DNA, the CDR3 is TGTGCCAGCAGCTTATGGACAGGTAGAGATCAGCCCCAGCATTTT.

The gene calls are TRBV2 and TRBJ2-1, with 9 bases fitting TRBD1. Germline lookup yields CDR1 SNHLY and CDR2 FYNNEI. Germline trimming cut 4 bases from V and 8 bases from J; bases unmatched to any gene: 12. The CDR3 runs to 16 residues. In nucleotides, the CDR3 is TGTGCCAGCAGTGGGGGACAGGGTGTTATGGGCGATGAGCAGTTCTTC. Amino acid sequence: CASSGGQGVMGDEQFF. Drawing the rest from reference TRBV2 and TRBJ2-1, the complete variable domain is EPEVTQTPSHQVTQMGQEVILRCVPISNHLYFYWYRQILGQKVEFLVSFYNNEISEKSEIFDDQFSVERPDGSNFTLKIRSTKLEDSAMYFCASSGGQGVMGDEQFFGPGTRLTVL.

V gene TRBV7-3 combines with J gene TRBJ2-5; 11 nucleotides match TRBD1. The CDR3 sequence is 13 residues long. CDR1 and CDR2 from the germline V gene are SGHTA and FQGTGA. J lost 5 bases, V lost 8 bases, and 4 bases had no gene match. The DNA for the CDR3 is TGTGCCAGCGGACAGGGGGCAGGGGAGACCCAGTACTTC. This translates into CASGQGAGETQYF.